This T cell receptor (beta chain) is from a study of post-analysis software for immune sequencing data. Whole-study results and caveats: The study found TRBV5-6, TRBV5-1 and TRBV20-1 among five or six TRBV segments more frequent in patients than controls.

Germline CDR1 is LGHNA and CDR2 is YSLEER. The CDR3 totals 15 residues. Trimming pared 4 bases from V and 0 bases from J, leaving 11 bases between. As concerns this clonotype: What it binds is not known.

TCR beta cDNA libraries had unique molecular identifiers. TCRdb used MiXCR to reprocess the PCR reads, holding one entry per CDR3 protein. The repertoire includes some 690,000 distinct CDR3 sequences, around 64% of them detected once, and 11% sits in the top ten. The chain carries TRBV4-3 and TRBJ2-3; D uncertain. The sequenced material came from blood. The sequence was collected from a girl aged 2 to 9 with multiple sclerosis. The CDR3 sequence: CASSRVSSSTDTQYF. The CDR3 DNA reads TGCGCCAGCAGCCGGGTTTCCTCTAGCACAGATACGCAGTATTTT.